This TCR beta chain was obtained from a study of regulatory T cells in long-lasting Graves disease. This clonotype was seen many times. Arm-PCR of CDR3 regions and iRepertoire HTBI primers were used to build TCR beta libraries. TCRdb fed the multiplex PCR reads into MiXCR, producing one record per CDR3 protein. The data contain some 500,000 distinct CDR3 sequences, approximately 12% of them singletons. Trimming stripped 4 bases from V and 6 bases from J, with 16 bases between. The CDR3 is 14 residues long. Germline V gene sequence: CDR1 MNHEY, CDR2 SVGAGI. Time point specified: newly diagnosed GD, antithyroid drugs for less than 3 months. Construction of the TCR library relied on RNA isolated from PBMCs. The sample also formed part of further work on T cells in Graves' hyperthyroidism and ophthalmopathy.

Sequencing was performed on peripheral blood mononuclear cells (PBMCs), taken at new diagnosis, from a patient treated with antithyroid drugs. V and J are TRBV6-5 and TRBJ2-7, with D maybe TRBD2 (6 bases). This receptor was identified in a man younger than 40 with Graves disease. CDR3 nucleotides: TGTGCCAGCAGTTCGGGACTGCGATATTCCGAGCAGTACTTC. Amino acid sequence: CASSSGLRYSEQYF.